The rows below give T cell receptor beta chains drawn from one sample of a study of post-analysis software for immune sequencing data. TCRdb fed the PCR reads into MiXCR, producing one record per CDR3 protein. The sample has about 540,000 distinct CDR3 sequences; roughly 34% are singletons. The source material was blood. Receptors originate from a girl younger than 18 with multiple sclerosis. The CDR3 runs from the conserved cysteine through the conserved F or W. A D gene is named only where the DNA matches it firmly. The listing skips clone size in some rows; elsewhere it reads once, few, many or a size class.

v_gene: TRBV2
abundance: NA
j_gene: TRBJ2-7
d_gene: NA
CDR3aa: CASSDGFRTVYF
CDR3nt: TGTGCCAGCAGTGACGGCTTTAGGACAGTGTACTTC

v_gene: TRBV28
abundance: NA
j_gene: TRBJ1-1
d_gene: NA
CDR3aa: CASSSFGGTGNTEAFF
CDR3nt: TGTGCCAGCAGTTCGTTCGGGGGGACGGGGAACACTGAAGCTTTCTTT

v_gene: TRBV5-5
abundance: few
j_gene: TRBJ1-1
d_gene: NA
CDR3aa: CASSLHYRATEAFF
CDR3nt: TGTGCCAGCAGCTTGCATTACCGGGCCACTGAAGCTTTCTTT

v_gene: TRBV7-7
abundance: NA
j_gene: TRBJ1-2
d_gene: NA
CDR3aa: CASSPIVHETTF
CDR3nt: TGTGCTAGCAGCCCGATTGTCCACGAGACCACCTTC

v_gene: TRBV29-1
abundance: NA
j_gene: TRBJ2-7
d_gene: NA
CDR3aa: CSVEGGHGEQYF
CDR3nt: TGCAGCGTTGAAGGGGGCCACGGCGAGCAGTACTTC

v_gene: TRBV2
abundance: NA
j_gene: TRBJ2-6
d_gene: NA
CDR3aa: CASSDPGQLLAGANVLTF
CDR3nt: TGTGCCAGCAGTGATCCCGGACAATTATTAGCTGGGGCCAACGTCCTGACTTTC

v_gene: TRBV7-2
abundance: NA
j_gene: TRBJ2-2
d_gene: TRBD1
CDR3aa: CASSPGDRGWSTGELFF
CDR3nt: TGTGCCAGCAGCCCTGGGGACAGGGGTTGGAGCACCGGGGAGCTGTTTTTT

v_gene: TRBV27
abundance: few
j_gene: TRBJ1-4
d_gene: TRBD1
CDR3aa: CASSLSVGTGVEKLFF
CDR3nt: TGTGCCAGCAGTTTATCAGTCGGGACAGGGGTTGAAAAACTGTTTTTT

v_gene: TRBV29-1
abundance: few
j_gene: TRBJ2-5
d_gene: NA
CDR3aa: CSAGDGGLDGTQYF
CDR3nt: TGCAGCGCCGGGGACGGTGGTCTTGACGGGACCCAGTACTTC

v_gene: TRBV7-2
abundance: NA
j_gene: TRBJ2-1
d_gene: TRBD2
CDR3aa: CASSFYSGGPDIYNEQFF
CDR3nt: TGTGCCAGCAGCTTTTATAGCGGGGGGCCCGACATTTACAATGAGCAGTTCTTC

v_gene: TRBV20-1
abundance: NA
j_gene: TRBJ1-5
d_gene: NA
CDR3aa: CSASQVASNQPQHF
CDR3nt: TGCAGTGCGTCTCAAGTCGCGAGCAATCAGCCCCAGCATTTT

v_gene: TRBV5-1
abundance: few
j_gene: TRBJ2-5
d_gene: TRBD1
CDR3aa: CASKEGAETQYF
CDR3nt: TGCGCCAGCAAAGAGGGGGCAGAGACCCAGTACTTC

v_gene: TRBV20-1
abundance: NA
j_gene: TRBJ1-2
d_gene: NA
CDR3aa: CSARAGDYGYTF
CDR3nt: TGCAGTGCTAGAGCCGGGGACTATGGCTACACCTTC

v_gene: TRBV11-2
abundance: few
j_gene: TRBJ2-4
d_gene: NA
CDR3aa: CASSLDRRNIQYF
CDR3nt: TGTGCCAGCAGCTTAGACAGGAGAAACATTCAGTACTTC

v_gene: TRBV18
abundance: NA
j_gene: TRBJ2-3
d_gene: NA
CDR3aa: CASSPIGSSTDTQYF
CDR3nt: TGTGCCAGCTCACCAATCGGGTCTAGCACAGATACGCAGTATTTT

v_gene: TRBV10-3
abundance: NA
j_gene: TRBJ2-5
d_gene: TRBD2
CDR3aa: CAIRLSGEETQYF
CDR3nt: TGTGCCATCAGACTAAGCGGGGAAGAGACCCAGTACTTC

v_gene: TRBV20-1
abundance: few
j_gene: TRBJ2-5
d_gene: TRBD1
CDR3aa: CSAGTVMEQYF
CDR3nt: TGCAGTGCTGGGACAGTGATGGAGCAGTACTTC